These 16 T cell receptor beta chains originate from one sample sequenced in a study of shared clonotypes between healthy human individuals (dated by TCRdb to the early 2020s). The library was generated by the immunoSEQ multiplex PCR assay. The clones in this table, taken by TCRdb from immuneACCESS, are in-frame only. Not every clone is retained; where verified, under half of the shortfall comes from an unresolved V gene, and the cause of the rest is unknown. In this sample the table shows millions of clones, just under 95% of which occur a single time. The ten largest clones add up to about 1.1% of the sample. CD8 naive samples were CD45RO-negative cells positively selected for CCR7, giving a CD45RA+CCR7+ population that excluded TemRA cells. Sequencing input: naive CD8+ T cells sorted from blood. The cell subset or site tag for this specimen amounts to: CD45RA+CCR7+. The receptors here all came from a man aged 18 to 35 in good health.

The chain recombines TRBV5-1 with TRBJ2-7; TRBD2 matches at 12 bases. CDR1 is SGHRS and CDR2 is YFSETQ in the germline V gene. The J segment lost 3 bases and the V segment lost 0 bases, leaving 4 bases of the junction unmatched. This CDR3 has 16 amino acids. The CDR3 is CASSLGLAGGVYEQYF. DNA of the CDR3: TGCGCCAGCAGCTTGGGCCTAGCGGGAGGGGTCTACGAGCAGTACTTC.

V gene TRBV5-1 combines with J gene TRBJ1-1; D ambiguous. Between the trimmed V and J ends, which lost 2 bases and 1 base, there was a span of 9 bases. The CDR3 is 14 amino acids. Germline V gene lookup returns CDR1 SGHRS and CDR2 YFSETQ. The CDR3 DNA is TGCGCCAGCAGCTTATACCGACAGAACACTGAAGCTTTCTTT. As protein: CASSLYRQNTEAFF.

This chain uses TRBV13 with TRBJ1-3, with D perhaps matching TRBD1 (5 bases). The CDR3 extends over 15 amino acids. Germline V gene lookup returns CDR1 PRHDT and CDR2 FYEKMQ (reference sequence). V lost 2 bases and J lost 3, with 11 bases in between. The CDR3 DNA sequence: TGTGCCAGCAGCTTAACAGGATTACTTGGAAACACCATATATTTT. Amino acids: CASSLTGLLGNTIYF.

Comments on this clone: The sample carries other DNA sequences with the same CDR3. CDR3 sequence: CASRSGTDSYEQYF. CDR3 sequence (DNA): TGTGCCAGCAGGTCCGGGACAGACTCCTACGAGCAGTACTTC. The V call is TRBV2, the J call TRBJ2-7; TRBD1 agrees at 7 bases. This CDR3 region has 14 residues. CDR1 and CDR2 (germline): SNHLY, FYNNEI. V gave up 6 bases and J gave up 0 bases; unmatched junction bases: 5. The full variable domain, completed using reference TRBV2 and TRBJ2-7, is EPEVTQTPSHQVTQMGQEVILRCVPISNHLYFYWYRQILGQKVEFLVSFYNNEISEKSEIFDDQFSVERPDGSNFTLKIRSTKLEDSAMYFCASRSGTDSYEQYFGPGTRLTVT.

On this clone itself: Distinct nucleotide sequences in the sample also encode this CDR3. The chain carries TRBV6-1 and TRBJ2-7; tentative D call: TRBD2 (5 bases). V dropped 4 bases and J dropped 2 bases, with 9 bases sitting between them. Germline CDR1 MNHNS, CDR2 SASEGT. The CDR3 totals 13 residues. The CDR3 loop is CASSVGVTYEQYF. CDR3 sequence (DNA): TGTGCCAGCAGTGTCGGGGTTACCTACGAGCAGTACTTC.

This clone has only a few counts. The CDR3 DNA reads as TGTGCCAGCAGCACCGGGACAGGGGTCCTATATGAAAAACTGTTTTTT. Translated, it gives CASSTGTGVLYEKLFF. This chain links TRBV5-6 with TRBJ1-4; 10 bases match TRBD1. In germline, CDR1 is SGHDT, CDR2 YYEEEE. After removal of 4 bases from V and 6 bases from J, the junction contained 9 bases not matched to a gene. This CDR3 has 16 amino acids.

The chain uses TRBV4-1 and TRBJ2-3; D is unresolved. The CDR3 totals 15 residues. The germline V gene has CDR1 MGHRA and CDR2 YSYEKL. V gave up 2 bases and J gave up 4 bases, with 13 bases separating them. Written as DNA, the CDR3 is TGCGCCAGCAGCCAAAGGTCGATCGACGCAGATACGCAGTATTTT. Amino acids: CASSQRSIDADTQYF.

The chain recombines TRBV7-9 with TRBJ1-5; D is perhaps TRBD1 (5 bases). Germline lookup yields CDR1 SEHNR and CDR2 FQNEAQ (reference sequence). The CDR3 has 14 amino acids. The germline V and J ends were trimmed by 3 bases and 7 bases, with 13 bases remaining between them. CDR3 nucleotide sequence: TGTGCCAGCAGCTTCGAAGGGGCCTACCAGCCCCAGCATTTT. Its translation: CASSFEGAYQPQHF.

The CDR3 coding sequence is TGTGCCAGTAACTTTCCTAGCGGGAACTATGGCTACACCTTC. This gives the protein CASNFPSGNYGYTF. The rearrangement joins TRBV19 to TRBJ1-2; D unclear. CDR1 is LNHDA and CDR2 is SQIVND in the germline V gene (reference sequence). This CDR3 region has 14 residues. Trimming removed 7 bases at V and 2 bases at J, with 14 bases between. Using reference TRBV19 and TRBJ1-2 for the parts outside the CDR3, the full variable domain is DGGITQSPKYLFRKEGQNVTLSCEQNLNHDAMYWYRQDPGQGLRLIYYSQIVNDFQKGDIAEGYSVSREKKESFPLTVTSAQKNPTAFYLCASNFPSGNYGYTFGSGTRLTVV.

The chain joins TRBV5-6 to TRBJ2-1, with 11 positions matching TRBD2. The germline V gene encodes CDR1 SGHDT and CDR2 YYEEEE. The CDR3 consists of 15 residues. With V trimmed by 1 base and J by 8 bases, 5 bases remained unmatched. CDR3 amino acids: CASSLMLAGGDEQFF. CDR3 nucleotide sequence: TGTGCCAGCAGCTTGATGCTAGCGGGAGGTGATGAGCAGTTCTTC.

The rearrangement joins TRBV4-1 to TRBJ2-2; 10 nucleotides line up with TRBD2. CDR3 length: 16 amino acids. CDR1 and CDR2 from the germline V gene are MGHRA and YSYEKL. V lost 4 bases to trimming and J lost 6 bases; unmatched junction nucleotides: 8. CDR3 sequence: CASSLQLAGSAGELFF. CDR3 in DNA: TGCGCCAGCAGCCTTCAACTAGCGGGAAGTGCCGGGGAGCTGTTTTTT.

The gene calls are TRBV5-6 and TRBJ2-5, with a possible D match to TRBD2 (6 bases). The CDR3 runs 15 residues. The germline CDR1 and CDR2 sequences are SGHDT and YYEEEE. V was shortened by 2 bases and J by 1 base, with 12 bases between the two germline ends. CDR3 loop: CASSFVAGIQETQYF. As DNA, the CDR3 is TGTGCCAGCAGCTTCGTTGCGGGGATCCAAGAGACCCAGTACTTC.

The CDR3 reads CASISGRNTEAFF. The CDR3 DNA sequence: TGTGCCAGTATTTCAGGGAGGAACACTGAAGCTTTCTTT. The V and J genes are TRBV19 and TRBJ1-1; D is perhaps TRBD1 (5 bases). V gave up 7 bases and J gave up 1 base, with 10 bases separating them. The CDR3 is 13 amino acids. The germline V gene has CDR1 LNHDA and CDR2 SQIVND (reference sequence). Using reference TRBV19 and TRBJ1-1 for the parts outside the CDR3, the full variable domain is DGGITQSPKYLFRKEGQNVTLSCEQNLNHDAMYWYRQDPGQGLRLIYYSQIVNDFQKGDIAEGYSVSREKKESFPLTVTSAQKNPTAFYLCASISGRNTEAFFGQGTRLTVV.

The V gene is TRBV6-6, the J gene TRBJ1-6; D uncertain. The CDR3 loop spans 11 amino acids. The V gene's germline CDR1 is MNHNY and CDR2 SVGAGI (reference sequence). Trimming removed 2 bases from V and 13 bases from J, with 6 bases in between. CDR3 protein: CASSYVGPLHF. The CDR3, as DNA: TGTGCCAGCAGTTACGTGGGGCCCCTCCACTTT.

This chain uses TRBV2 with TRBJ2-1; unclear D gene. CDR1 is SNHLY and CDR2 is FYNNEI in the germline V gene. The length of the CDR3 is 15 residues. Trimming stripped 8 bases from V and 2 bases from J, with 16 bases between. CDR3 DNA sequence: TGTGCCAGCCGCCAAACACATTCGCCCTACAATGAGCAGTTCTTC. Translating it yields CASRQTHSPYNEQFF.

This chain joins TRBV2 and TRBJ2-7; 10 bases map to TRBD1. The J segment lost 6 bases and the V segment lost 8 bases, leaving 4 bases of the junction unmatched. CDR3 size: 12 residues. The V gene's germline CDR1 is SNHLY and CDR2 FYNNEI. This CDR3 is CASGTGDGEQYF. The CDR3 DNA is TGTGCCAGCGGGACAGGGGACGGCGAGCAGTACTTC.